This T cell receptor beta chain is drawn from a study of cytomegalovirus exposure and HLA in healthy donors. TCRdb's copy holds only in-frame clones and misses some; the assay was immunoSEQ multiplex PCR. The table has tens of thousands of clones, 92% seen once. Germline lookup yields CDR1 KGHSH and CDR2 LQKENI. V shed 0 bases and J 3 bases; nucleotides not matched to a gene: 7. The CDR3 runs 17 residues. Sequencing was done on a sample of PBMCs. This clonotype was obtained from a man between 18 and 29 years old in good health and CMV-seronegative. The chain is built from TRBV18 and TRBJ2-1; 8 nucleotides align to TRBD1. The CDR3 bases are TGTGCCAGCTCACCACCGTCGACAGGGGCATACTACAATGAGCAGTTCTTC. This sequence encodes CASSPPSTGAYYNEQFF.